This TCR beta chain was documented in a study of cytomegalovirus exposure and HLA in healthy donors. About the research overall: In terms of ancestry, the Caucasian-associated cluster contained roughly 81% of the approximately 400 genotyped donors.

Concerning this clone itself: The antigen is not known.

V was pared by 5 bases and J by 0 bases, with 3 bases of the junction left unmatched. The V gene's germline CDR1 is MNHNY and CDR2 SVGAGI (reference sequence). CDR3 length equals 14 residues. Overall study results and limits: Per a later analysis, 15,000 to 20,000 TCR beta sequences showed association with HLA alleles at 0.05 false discovery rate. Looking again later, the authors saw that most CMV-associated TCR beta chains seemed HLA-restricted. A link between a missense DCLRE1C variant and TCR beta V- and J-gene trimming emerged from a later analysis.

PCR involved 60 Vbeta and 13 Jbeta primers. Profiling relied on immunoSEQ multiplex PCR, and the TCRdb table lists in-frame clones only, not all of them. The sample contains approximately 130,000 clones, about 85% of which appear only once. The sequenced sample consisted of PBMCs. The V and J genes are TRBV6-6 and TRBJ1-2; TRBD1 agrees at 7 bases. The TCR sequence derives from a woman aged 30 to 39 in good health and CMV-seropositive. The CDR3 reads CASSPGTANYGYTF. The CDR3 DNA is TGTGCCAGCAGTCCAGGGACAGCTAACTATGGCTACACCTTC.